One and the same sample provided the 23 T cell receptor beta chains below, sequenced in a study of blood T cell repertoires in COVID-19. Libraries were prepared by immunoSEQ multiplex PCR; TCRdb keeps only in-frame clonotypes and omits some of them. In the table there are 300,000 to 350,000 clones, roughly 90% of which are singletons. Sequenced: peripheral blood. These receptor sequences come from a woman aged 30 to 39 with COVID-19, enrolled during active disease.

Here the CDR3 DNA reads TGCAGCGTTGACAGGACAGGGACCGATACGCAGTATTTT. As protein: CSVDRTGTDTQYF. V gene TRBV29-1 combines with J gene TRBJ2-3; TRBD1 agrees at 8 bases. The length of the CDR3 is 13 residues. V shed 3 bases, J shed 6 bases, and the junction held 5 bases outside the gene matches. Germline V CDR1 and CDR2: SQVTM, ANQGSEA.

V usage is TRBV11-2 and J usage is TRBJ2-2; TRBD2 aligns across 12 bases. The CDR3 contains 15 residues. Germline assignment: CDR1 SGHAT and CDR2 FQNNGV. Unmatched junction bases numbered 4, after V lost 5 bases and J lost 6 bases. This chain's CDR3 is CASSILAGGSGELFF. The CDR3 nucleotides read TGTGCCAGCAGCATACTAGCGGGAGGTTCCGGGGAGCTGTTTTTT.

This sequence joins TRBV5-1 and TRBJ2-1; D might be TRBD1 (6 bases). Germline CDR1 and CDR2: SGHRS and YFSETQ. V was trimmed by 3 bases and J by 0 bases, leaving 10 bases between them. This CDR3 comprises 15 residues. The CDR3 here is CASSSGQSSYNEQFF. The CDR3 nucleotides read TGCGCCAGCAGCTCAGGACAGTCCTCCTACAATGAGCAGTTCTTC.

This clone showed up just once. The DNA for the CDR3 is TGTGCCTGGAGCAAGGGTAGCGCCGAGCAGTACTTC. It yields the protein CAWSKGSAEQYF. The chain carries TRBV30 and TRBJ2-7, with D possibly being TRBD2 (5 bases). This CDR3 is built from 12 residues. In germline, CDR1 is GTSNPN, CDR2 SVGIG (reference sequence). Trimming stripped 3 bases from V and 6 bases from J, with 12 bases between.

The CDR3 DNA reads as TGTGCCAGCAGCGTAGCCTTGGACAGCTACACTGAAGCTTTCTTT. Protein: CASSVALDSYTEAFF. V usage is TRBV9 and J usage is TRBJ1-1, with D possibly matching TRBD1 (6 bases). The CDR3 spans 15 residues. V lost 0 bases, J lost 3 bases, and 12 bases lay in between. Germline V CDR1 and CDR2: SGDLS, YYNGEE.

The gene calls are TRBV19 and TRBJ2-7, with 9 bases identical to TRBD1. This CDR3 has 16 residues. The germline V gene encodes CDR1 LNHDA and CDR2 SQIVND (reference sequence). V shed 1 base, J shed 6 bases, and the junction held 10 bases outside the gene matches. CDR3 in DNA: TGTGCCAGTAGTATAGCGGCGGGACAGGGTAGAGGCGAGCAGTACTTC. Its protein product is CASSIAAGQGRGEQYF.

The chain joins TRBV7-9 to TRBJ2-2; unclear D gene. In germline, CDR1 is SEHNR, CDR2 FQNEAQ (reference sequence). With 1 base removed from V and 8 bases from J, the gap between germline ends came to 8 bases. The CDR3 is 13 amino acids. The CDR3 reads CASSLGAEGELFF. As DNA, the CDR3 is TGTGCCAGCAGCTTAGGCGCGGAGGGGGAGCTGTTTTTT.

V and J are TRBV27 and TRBJ1-1; no definite D call. This CDR3 has 13 residues. The germline gives CDR1 MNHEY, CDR2 SMNVEV (reference sequence). The V and J ends lost 5 bases and 6 bases respectively, with 13 bases between them. This chain's CDR3 is CASSTLALAEAFF. In DNA form, the CDR3 reads TGTGCCAGCAGTACCCTCGCGTTGGCTGAAGCTTTCTTT.

V is TRBV3-1 (or the pseudogene TRBV3-2) and J is TRBJ2-1, with a possible D match to TRBD2 (6 bases). Germline CDR1 and CDR2: LGHDT and YNNKEL (reference sequence). V was trimmed by 1 base and J by 2 bases, leaving 12 bases between them. The CDR3 runs 16 residues. The CDR3 region has the DNA TGTGCCAGCAGCCAAGTCGCGGGGAACCCCTACAATGAGCAGTTCTTC. Translation gives CASSQVAGNPYNEQFF.

V gene TRBV7-8 combines with J gene TRBJ1-1; D unclear. V lost 2 bases and J lost 3, with 10 bases in between. Germline-derived CDR1 and CDR2 are SGHVS and FQNEAQ. The CDR3 has 14 residues. The CDR3 coding sequence is TGTGCCAGCAGCTTACGAGGGTCTTACACTGAAGCTTTCTTT. It encodes CASSLRGSYTEAFF.

CDR3 bases: TGTGCCAGCTCACCCCTAGACCCCTATGGCTACACCTTC. This sequence encodes CASSPLDPYGYTF. The genes are TRBV18 and TRBJ1-2; D is uncertain. The ends were cut back, 3 bases at V and 4 bases at J, with 9 bases in the middle. This CDR3 contains 13 residues. Germline V gene lookup returns CDR1 KGHSH and CDR2 LQKENI.

The J gene is TRBJ1-1, the V gene TRBV27; 8 nucleotides line up with TRBD1. The trim removed 2 bases at V and 3 bases at J, leaving 2 bases unmatched. The germline V gene has CDR1 MNHEY and CDR2 SMNVEV (reference sequence). This CDR3 is built from 14 residues. For the CDR3, the DNA is TGTGCCAGCAGTTTAGGGACAGGCCACACTGAAGCTTTCTTT. This gives the protein CASSLGTGHTEAFF.

The chain is built from TRBV11-2 and TRBJ1-2, with a possible D match to TRBD1 (6 bases). The CDR3 has 14 residues. The germline V gene has CDR1 SGHAT and CDR2 FQNNGV. Trimming left V 3 bases short and J 2 bases short, with 10 bases between. CDR3 sequence: CASSFTGNNYGYTF. The CDR3, as DNA: TGTGCCAGCAGCTTCACAGGGAACAACTATGGCTACACCTTC. Filled out from reference TRBV11-2 and TRBJ1-2, the complete variable domain reads EAGVAQSPRYKIIEKRQSVAFWCNPISGHATLYWYQQILGQGPKLLIQFQNNGVVDDSQLPKDRFSAERLKGVDSTLKIQPAKLEDSAVYLCASSFTGNNYGYTFGSGTRLTVV.

The chain joins TRBV5-6 to TRBJ2-1, with D possibly being TRBD1 (5 bases). The CDR3 loop spans 15 amino acids. Trimming left V 3 bases short and J 4 bases short, with 14 bases between. Looked up from germline, CDR1 is SGHDT and CDR2 is YYEEEE. CDR3 region: CASSSTVGDYNEQFF. The CDR3 DNA reads TGTGCCAGCAGCTCGACAGTAGGGGATTACAATGAGCAGTTCTTC.

The chain combines TRBV7-9 with TRBJ2-7, with TRBD2 identical over 14 bases. The V gene's germline CDR1 is SEHNR and CDR2 FQNEAQ (reference sequence). This CDR3 is built from 15 residues. Trimming at V came to 4 bases and at J to 4 bases, leaving 3 bases not matched to a gene. As DNA, the CDR3 is TGTGCCAGCAGCTCGGGACTAGCGGGAGCGTACGAGCAGTACTTC. Its translation is CASSSGLAGAYEQYF.

This sequence joins TRBV30 and TRBJ2-2; TRBD1 is a possible D gene (5 bases). This CDR3 comprises 16 residues. The germline V gene has CDR1 GTSNPN and CDR2 SVGIG (reference sequence). V shed 4 bases and J shed 2 bases, with 17 bases lying between them. The CDR3 nucleotides are TGTGCCTGGATTGGGGCGTCGAATCCAAACACCGGGGAGCTGTTTTTT. This codes for CAWIGASNPNTGELFF.

The chain carries TRBV5-1 and TRBJ2-2; 9 bases match TRBD2. Losses at the gene ends were 4 bases for V and 0 bases for J; bases not matched to a gene: 10. The length of the CDR3 is 18 residues. The germline gives CDR1 SGHRS, CDR2 YFSETQ. CDR3: CASSPRVSGSTNTGELFF. The CDR3 DNA is TGCGCCAGCAGCCCTCGGGTTAGCGGGAGCACGAACACCGGGGAGCTGTTTTTT.

This chain connects TRBV13 to TRBJ1-2, with a tentative D call TRBD1 (5 bases). The CDR3 is made up of 12 amino acids. Trimming removed 10 bases at V and 2 bases at J, with 11 bases between. CDR1 and CDR2 from the germline V gene are PRHDT and FYEKMQ (reference sequence). The DNA for the CDR3 is TGTGCCACCGCGACAGTCAACTATGGCTACACCTTC. This gives the protein CATATVNYGYTF.

The chain's CDR3 is CSVEDRGRGYTF. Written as DNA, the CDR3 is TGCAGCGTTGAGGACAGGGGTCGTGGCTACACCTTC. The chain employs TRBV29-1 and TRBJ1-2; 9 bases map to TRBD1. J was trimmed by 7 bases and V by 3 bases; bases with no gene match: 3. Germline CDR1 and CDR2: SQVTM and ANQGSEA. This CDR3 region has 12 residues.

The chain recombines TRBV19 with TRBJ2-4, with D maybe TRBD1 (7 bases). V lost 0 bases to trimming and J lost 0 bases, with 9 bases between them. The CDR3 sequence is 16 residues long. Germline V gene lookup returns CDR1 LNHDA and CDR2 SQIVND (reference sequence). The CDR3 loop reads CASSIDRGVAKNIQYF. CDR3 sequence (DNA): TGTGCCAGTAGTATAGACAGGGGGGTAGCCAAAAACATTCAGTACTTC. Together with reference TRBV19 and TRBJ2-4, the CDR3 gives the full variable domain: DGGITQSPKYLFRKEGQNVTLSCEQNLNHDAMYWYRQDPGQGLRLIYYSQIVNDFQKGDIAEGYSVSREKKESFPLTVTSAQKNPTAFYLCASSIDRGVAKNIQYFGAGTRLSVL.

The V gene is TRBV19, the J gene TRBJ2-1; 9 nucleotides agree with TRBD2. Trimming at V came to 2 bases and at J to 6 bases, leaving 17 bases not matched to a gene. Germline assignment: CDR1 LNHDA and CDR2 SQIVND (reference sequence). The CDR3 consists of 19 residues. This chain's CDR3 is CASSISLAGFSWDLNEQFF. The CDR3 DNA reads TGTGCCAGTAGTATAAGCCTAGCGGGGTTCAGTTGGGACCTCAATGAGCAGTTCTTC.

J is TRBJ2-5 and V is TRBV11-3; no firm D call. The CDR3 runs 17 residues. Trimming took off 1 base at V and 5 bases at J, with 20 bases between the two ends. The V gene's germline CDR1 is SGHNT and CDR2 YENEEA. The CDR3 nucleotides read TGTGCCAGCAGCTTAGGGTCGCGGCTACTCGCCGACGAGACCCAGTACTTC. Its protein product is CASSLGSRLLADETQYF. Variable domain in full (rest from reference TRBV11-3 and TRBJ2-5): EAGVVQSPRYKIIEKKQPVAFWCNPISGHNTLYWYLQNLGQGPELLIRYENEEAVDDSQLPKDRFSAERLKGVDSTLKIQPAELGDSAVYLCASSLGSRLLADETQYFGPGTRLLVL.

This rearrangement joins TRBV30 to TRBJ1-4; 12 nucleotides align to TRBD1. The germline gives CDR1 GTSNPN, CDR2 SVGIG (reference sequence). V dropped 2 bases and J dropped 3; count of bases not matched to a gene: 13. This CDR3 has 19 residues. Written as DNA, the CDR3 is TGTGCCTGGAGTTTCAGCGGGACAGGGGGCTTATCGGCTAATGAAAAACTGTTTTTT. This codes for CAWSFSGTGGLSANEKLFF.